This TCR beta chain appears in the sequencing data of a study of blood T cell repertoires in COVID-19. Study-level information: Nucleic acid was either cDNA or gDNA, and it came from T cells, B-cell-depleted T cells, or PBMCs.

The CDR3 sequence is 15 residues long. The germline CDR1 and CDR2 sequences are SNHLY and FYNNEI. Trimming took 4 bases from V and 4 from J; bases not matched to a gene: 5. Produced via immunoSEQ multiplex PCR; TCRdb's table is partial and in-frame only. The sample yields about 270,000 clones, approximately 89% seen once. Those enrolled, adults aged roughly 18 to 89 years, came from roughly 22 US areas. Sample: PBMCs or T cells enriched from blood (not recorded which). J is TRBJ2-3 and V is TRBV2; TRBD1 matches 10 bases. This clonotype was sampled from a middle-aged woman with acute COVID-19. CDR3 loop: CASSGQGAPADTQYF. In DNA form, the CDR3 reads TGTGCCAGCAGTGGACAGGGGGCGCCCGCAGATACGCAGTATTTT.